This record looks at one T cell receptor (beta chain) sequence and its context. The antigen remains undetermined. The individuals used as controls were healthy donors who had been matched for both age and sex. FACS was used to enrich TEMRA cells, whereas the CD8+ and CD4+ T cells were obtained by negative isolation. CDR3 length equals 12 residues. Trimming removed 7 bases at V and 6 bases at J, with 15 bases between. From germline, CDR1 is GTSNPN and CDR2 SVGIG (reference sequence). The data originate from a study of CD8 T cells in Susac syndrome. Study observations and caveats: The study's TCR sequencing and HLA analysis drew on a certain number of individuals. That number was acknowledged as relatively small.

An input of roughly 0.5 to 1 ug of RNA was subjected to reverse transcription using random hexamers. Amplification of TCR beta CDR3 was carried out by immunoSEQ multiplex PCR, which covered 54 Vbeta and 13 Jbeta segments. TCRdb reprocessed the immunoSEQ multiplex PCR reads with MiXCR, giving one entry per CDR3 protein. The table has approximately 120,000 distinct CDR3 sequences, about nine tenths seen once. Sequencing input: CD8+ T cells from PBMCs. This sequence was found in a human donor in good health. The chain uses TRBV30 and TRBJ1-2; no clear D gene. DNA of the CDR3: TGTGCCTACTACGACCCCGGCCATGGCTACACCTTC. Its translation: CAYYDPGHGYTF. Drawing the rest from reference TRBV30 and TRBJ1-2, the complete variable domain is SQTIHQWPATLVQPVGSPLSLECTVEGTSNPNLYWYRQAAGRGLQLLFYSVGIGQISSEVPQNLSASRPQDRQFILSSKKLLLSDSGFYLCAYYDPGHGYTFGSGTRLTVV.